This T cell receptor (beta chain) was recorded in a study of a mutant IDH1 vaccine in newly diagnosed glioma. Study details: The sex distribution of treated patients was around 60% male and about 38% female, with a mean age of 40.4 years.

Germline CDR1 SQVTM, CDR2 ANQGSEA. Trimming left V 1 base short and J 9 bases short, with 12 bases between. The CDR3 is 12 residues long. The table came from immunoSEQ multiplex PCR; TCRdb's copy has only in-frame clones and leaves some out. The sample has about 94,000 clones; approximately 89% are singletons. Time point specified: week 47, end of study. Each dose of the vaccine consisted of 300 ug of mutant IDH1 20-mer peptide, with topical imiquimod. This clone was recorded only once. Its target is not known. V and J are TRBV29-1 and TRBJ1-2; no clear D gene. The receptor's source is a woman in her forties or fifties with glioma. The source material was PBMCs, sampled from a glioma patient whose treatment included an IDH1 peptide vaccine. The CDR3 bases are TGCAGCGTTGAAGGCAGATTTAATAGCTACACCTTC. It translates to CSVEGRFNSYTF.